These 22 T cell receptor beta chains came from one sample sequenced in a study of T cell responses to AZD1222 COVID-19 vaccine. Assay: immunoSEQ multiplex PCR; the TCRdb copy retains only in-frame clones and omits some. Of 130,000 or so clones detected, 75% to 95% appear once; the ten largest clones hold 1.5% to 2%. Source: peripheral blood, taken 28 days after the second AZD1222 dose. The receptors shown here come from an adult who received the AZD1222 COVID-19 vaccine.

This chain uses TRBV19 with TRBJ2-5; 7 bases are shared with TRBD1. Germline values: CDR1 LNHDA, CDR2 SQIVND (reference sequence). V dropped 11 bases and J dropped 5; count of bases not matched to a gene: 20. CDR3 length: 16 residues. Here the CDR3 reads CASSPFWDRPPETQYF. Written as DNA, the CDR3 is TGTGCCTCCTCACCCTTCTGGGACAGACCTCCGGAGACCCAGTACTTC.

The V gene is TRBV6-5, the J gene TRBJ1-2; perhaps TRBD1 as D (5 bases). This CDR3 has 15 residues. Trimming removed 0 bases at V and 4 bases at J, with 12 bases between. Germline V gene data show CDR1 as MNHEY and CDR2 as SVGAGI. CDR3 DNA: TGTGCCAGCAGTTACTCGATAGGGACGACCTATGGCTACACCTTC. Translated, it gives CASSYSIGTTYGYTF.

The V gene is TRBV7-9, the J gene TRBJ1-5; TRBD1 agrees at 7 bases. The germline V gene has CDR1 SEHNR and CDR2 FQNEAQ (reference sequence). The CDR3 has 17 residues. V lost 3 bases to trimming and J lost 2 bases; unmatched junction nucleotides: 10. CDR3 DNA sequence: TGTGCCAGCAGCTTGGCTAAGGACAGGTCGGGCAATCAGCCCCAGCATTTT. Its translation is CASSLAKDRSGNQPQHF.

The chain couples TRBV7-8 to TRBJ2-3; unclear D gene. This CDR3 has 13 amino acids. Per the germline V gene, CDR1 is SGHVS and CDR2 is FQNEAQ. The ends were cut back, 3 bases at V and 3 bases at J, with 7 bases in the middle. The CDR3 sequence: CASSFLATDTQYF. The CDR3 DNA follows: TGTGCCAGCAGCTTTTTGGCTACAGATACGCAGTATTTT.

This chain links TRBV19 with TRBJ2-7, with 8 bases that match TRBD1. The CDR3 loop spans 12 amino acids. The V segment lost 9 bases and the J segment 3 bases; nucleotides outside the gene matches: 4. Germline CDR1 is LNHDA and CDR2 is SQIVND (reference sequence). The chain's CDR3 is CARTGVLYEQYF. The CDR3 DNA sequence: TGTGCCAGGACAGGGGTCCTCTACGAGCAGTACTTC.

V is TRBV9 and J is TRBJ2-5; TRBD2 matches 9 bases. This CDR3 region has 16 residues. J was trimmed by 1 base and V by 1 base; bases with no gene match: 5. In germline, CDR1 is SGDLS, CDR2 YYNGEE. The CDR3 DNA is TGTGCCAGCAGCGTATCTAGCGGGACATTCCAAGAGACCCAGTACTTC. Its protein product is CASSVSSGTFQETQYF.

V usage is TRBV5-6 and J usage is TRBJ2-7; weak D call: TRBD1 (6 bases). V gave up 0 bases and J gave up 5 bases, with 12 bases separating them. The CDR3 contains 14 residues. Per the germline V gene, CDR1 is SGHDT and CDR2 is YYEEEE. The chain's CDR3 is CASSLEGDLNEQYV. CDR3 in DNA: TGTGCCAGCAGCTTGGAGGGGGATCTGAACGAGCAGTACGTC.

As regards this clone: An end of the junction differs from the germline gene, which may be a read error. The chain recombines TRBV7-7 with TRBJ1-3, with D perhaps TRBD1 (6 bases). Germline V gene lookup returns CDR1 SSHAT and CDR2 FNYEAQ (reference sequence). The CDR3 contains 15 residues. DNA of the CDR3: TGTGCTAGCAGCCTAACGGGGGCGGCTGGAAACACCATATATTTT. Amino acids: CASSLTGAAGNTIYF.

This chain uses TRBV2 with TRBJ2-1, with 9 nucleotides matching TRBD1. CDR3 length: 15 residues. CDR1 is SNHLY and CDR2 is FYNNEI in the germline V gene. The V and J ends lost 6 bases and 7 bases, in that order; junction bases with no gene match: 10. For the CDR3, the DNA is TGTGCCAGCAGGGCGGGACAGGGAAGAGGGAATGAGCAGTTCTTC. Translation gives CASRAGQGRGNEQFF.

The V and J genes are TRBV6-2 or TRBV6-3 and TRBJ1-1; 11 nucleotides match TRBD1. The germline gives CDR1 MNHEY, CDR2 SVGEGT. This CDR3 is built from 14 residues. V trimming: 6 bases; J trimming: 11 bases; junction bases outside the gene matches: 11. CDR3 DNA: TGTGCCAGCAGCAGACCGGACAGGGGGCCTGGGGCTTTCTTT. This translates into CASSRPDRGPGAFF.

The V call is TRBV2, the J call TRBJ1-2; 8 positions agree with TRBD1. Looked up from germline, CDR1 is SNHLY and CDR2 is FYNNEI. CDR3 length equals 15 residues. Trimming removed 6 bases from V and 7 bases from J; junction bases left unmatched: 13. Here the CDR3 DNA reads TGTGCCAGCAGCTCAAACAGGGGGGCAATCGGTGGCTACACCTTC. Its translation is CASSSNRGAIGGYTF.

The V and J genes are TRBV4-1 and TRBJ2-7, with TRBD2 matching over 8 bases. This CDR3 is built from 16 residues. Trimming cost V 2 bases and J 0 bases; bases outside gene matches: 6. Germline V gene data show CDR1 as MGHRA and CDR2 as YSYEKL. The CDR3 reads CASSQSLSGASYEQYF. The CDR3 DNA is TGCGCCAGCAGCCAATCCCTTAGCGGGGCCTCCTACGAGCAGTACTTC.

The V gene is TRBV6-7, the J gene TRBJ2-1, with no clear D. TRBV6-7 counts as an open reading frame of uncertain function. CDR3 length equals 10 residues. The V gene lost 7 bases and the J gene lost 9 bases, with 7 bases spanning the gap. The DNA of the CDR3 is TGTGCCAGCATCAGCATTGAGCAGTTCTTC. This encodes CASISIEQFF.

CDR3 nucleotides: TGTGCCAGCAGCGGCCCTGGACAGGGCGGAGGTTTTCGTGTAACGGGCGGGGAGCTGTTTTTT. Amino acids: CASSGPGQGGGFRVTGGELFF. This sequence joins TRBV9 and TRBJ2-2, with 8 bases fitting TRBD1. From germline, CDR1 is SGDLS and CDR2 YYNGEE. CDR3 length: 21 residues. V lost 3 bases to trimming and J lost 7 bases; unmatched junction nucleotides: 26.

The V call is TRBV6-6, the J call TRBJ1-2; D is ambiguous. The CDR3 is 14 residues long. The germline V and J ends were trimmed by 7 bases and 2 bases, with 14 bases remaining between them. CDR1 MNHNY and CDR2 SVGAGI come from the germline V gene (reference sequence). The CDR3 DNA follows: TGTGCCAGCACCGTCCCGGCGGGAAACTATGGCTACACCTTC. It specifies CASTVPAGNYGYTF.

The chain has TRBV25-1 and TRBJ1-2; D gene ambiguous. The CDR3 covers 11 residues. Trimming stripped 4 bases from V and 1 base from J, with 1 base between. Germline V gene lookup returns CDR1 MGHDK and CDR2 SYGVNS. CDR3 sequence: CASSGNYGYTF. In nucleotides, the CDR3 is TGTGCCAGCAGTGGTAACTATGGCTACACCTTC.

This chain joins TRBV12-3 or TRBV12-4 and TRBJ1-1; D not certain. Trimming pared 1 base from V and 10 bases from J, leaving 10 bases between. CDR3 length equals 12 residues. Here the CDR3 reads CASSLGVRAAFF. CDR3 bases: TGTGCCAGCAGTTTAGGAGTTAGGGCAGCTTTCTTT.

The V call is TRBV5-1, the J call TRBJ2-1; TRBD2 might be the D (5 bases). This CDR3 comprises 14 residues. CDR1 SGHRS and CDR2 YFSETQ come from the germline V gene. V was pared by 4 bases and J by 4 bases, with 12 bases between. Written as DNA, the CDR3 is TGCGCCAGCAGCCCCGGGATGACTTACAATGAGCAGTTCTTC. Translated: CASSPGMTYNEQFF.

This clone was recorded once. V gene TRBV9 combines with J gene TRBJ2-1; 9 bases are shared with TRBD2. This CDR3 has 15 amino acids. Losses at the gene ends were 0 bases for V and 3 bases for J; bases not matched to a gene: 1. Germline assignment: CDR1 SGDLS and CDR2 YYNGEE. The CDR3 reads CASSVGSGSYNEQFF. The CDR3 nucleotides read TGTGCCAGCAGCGTAGGTAGCGGGAGCTACAATGAGCAGTTCTTC.

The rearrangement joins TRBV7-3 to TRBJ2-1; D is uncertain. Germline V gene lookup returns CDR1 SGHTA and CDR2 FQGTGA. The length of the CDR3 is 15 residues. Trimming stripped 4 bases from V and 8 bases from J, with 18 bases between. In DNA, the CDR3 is TGTGCCAGCAGCTCCGGACCCGGCCTGGGCGATGAGCAGTTCTTC. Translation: CASSSGPGLGDEQFF.

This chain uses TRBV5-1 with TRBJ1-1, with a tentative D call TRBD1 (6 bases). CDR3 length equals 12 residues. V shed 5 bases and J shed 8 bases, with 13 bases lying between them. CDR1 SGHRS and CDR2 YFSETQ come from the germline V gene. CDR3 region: CASSYREGEAFF. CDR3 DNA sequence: TGCGCCAGCAGTTACAGGGAGGGGGAAGCTTTCTTT.

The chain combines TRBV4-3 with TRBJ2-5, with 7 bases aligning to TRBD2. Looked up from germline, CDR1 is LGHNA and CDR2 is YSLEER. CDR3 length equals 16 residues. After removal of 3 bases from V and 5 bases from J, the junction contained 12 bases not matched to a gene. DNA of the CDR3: TGCGCCAGCAGCCATAGGGCGGGAGAAGGGCATGAGACCCAGTACTTC. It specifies CASSHRAGEGHETQYF.